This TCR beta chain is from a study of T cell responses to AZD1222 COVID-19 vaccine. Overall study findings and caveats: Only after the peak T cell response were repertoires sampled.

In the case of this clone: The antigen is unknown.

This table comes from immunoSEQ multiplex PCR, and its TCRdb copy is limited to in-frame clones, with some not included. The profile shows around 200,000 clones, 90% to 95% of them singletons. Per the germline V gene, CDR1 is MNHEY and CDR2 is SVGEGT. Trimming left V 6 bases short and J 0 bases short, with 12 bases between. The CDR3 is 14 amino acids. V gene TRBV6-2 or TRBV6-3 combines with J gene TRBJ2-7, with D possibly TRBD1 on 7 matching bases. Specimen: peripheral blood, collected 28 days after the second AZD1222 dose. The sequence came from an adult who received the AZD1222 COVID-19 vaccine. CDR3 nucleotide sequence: TGTGCCAGCAGCGGGGGACAGAGCTCCTACGAGCAGTACTTC. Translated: CASSGGQSSYEQYF.